These 10 T cell receptor beta chains were all obtained from the same sample, sequenced in a study of blood T cell repertoires in COVID-19. Clones were sequenced by immunoSEQ multiplex PCR, and TCRdb holds only the in-frame ones, with some missing. The table records about 130,000 clones, around 83% of them present only once. The sequenced sample was peripheral blood. The source is a woman older than 75 with acute or convalescent COVID-19.

In this sample, this clone turned up once. The CDR3 protein is CASSHPTRGGYTF. The CDR3 region has the DNA TGTGCCAGCAGCCATCCCACGCGGGGTGGCTACACCTTC. The genes are TRBV3-1 (or the pseudogene TRBV3-2) and TRBJ1-2; the D is unclear. CDR1 LGHDT and CDR2 YNNKEL come from the germline V gene (reference sequence). Trimming cost V 3 bases and J 7 bases, with 12 bases left between them. The CDR3 sequence is 13 residues long.

The chain uses TRBV7-3 and TRBJ1-1; 10 bases map to TRBD1. CDR1 is SGHTA and CDR2 is FQGTGA in the germline V gene. This CDR3 has 14 residues. The J segment lost 4 bases and the V segment lost 4 bases, leaving 3 bases of the junction unmatched. The DNA of the CDR3 is TGTGCCAGCAGCTCGCGGACAGGGGGCACTGAAGCTTTCTTT. It encodes CASSSRTGGTEAFF.

The chain is built from TRBV25-1 and TRBJ2-3; no clear D gene. Trimming removed 6 bases from V and 0 bases from J, with 13 bases in between. The CDR3 is 15 residues long. Germline CDR1 is MGHDK and CDR2 is SYGVNS. The CDR3: CASRKTVGSTDTQYF. The CDR3 DNA sequence: TGTGCCAGCAGGAAGACTGTTGGTAGCACAGATACGCAGTATTTT.

The chain joins TRBV7-6 to TRBJ1-2; tentative D call: TRBD1 (6 bases). The V gene's germline CDR1 is SGHVS and CDR2 FNYEAQ. Deletions cut 1 base from V and 8 bases from J, with 20 bases between. This CDR3 spans 16 amino acids. The CDR3 loop reads CASSLVGGGAGDGYTF. The CDR3 DNA reads as TGTGCCAGCAGCTTAGTTGGGGGGGGCGCGGGAGACGGCTACACCTTC. Full variable domain (missing parts from reference TRBV7-6 and TRBJ1-2): GAGVSQSPRYKVTKRGQDVALRCDPISGHVSLYWYRQALGQGPEFLTYFNYEAQQDKSGLPNDRFSAERPEGSISTLTIQRTEQRDSAMYRCASSLVGGGAGDGYTFGSGTRLTVV.

The chain links TRBV5-6 to TRBJ1-2, with no clear D. The germline V gene has CDR1 SGHDT and CDR2 YYEEEE. The CDR3 has 15 amino acids. V lost 1 base to trimming and J lost 0 bases, with 10 bases between them. As DNA, the CDR3 is TGTGCCAGCAGCTTGAAGCCGGGAGCTAACTATGGCTACACCTTC. The encoded protein is CASSLKPGANYGYTF.

This clone was recorded a few times. The chain couples TRBV5-4 to TRBJ1-1; a possible D gene is TRBD1 (6 bases). Germline V gene sequence: CDR1 SGHNT, CDR2 YYREEE (reference sequence). The CDR3 runs 13 residues. V shed 4 bases and J shed 0 bases, with 7 bases lying between them. The CDR3 loop is CASSGQLNTEAFF. For the CDR3, the DNA is TGTGCCAGCAGCGGACAGCTGAACACTGAAGCTTTCTTT.

This chain joins TRBV12-5 and TRBJ2-6; D gene unclear. The CDR3 covers 13 residues. CDR1 LGHNT and CDR2 FRNRAP come from the germline V gene. V lost 8 bases and J lost 1, with 6 bases in between. The CDR3 is CASFSSGANVLTF. Here the CDR3 DNA reads TGTGCTAGTTTTTCGTCTGGGGCCAACGTCCTGACTTTC.

This chain joins TRBV6-2 or TRBV6-3 and TRBJ1-4, with 10 nucleotides matching TRBD1. The length of the CDR3 is 14 residues. J lost 8 bases, V lost 5 bases, and 5 bases had no gene match. The V gene's germline CDR1 is MNHEY and CDR2 SVGEGT. The CDR3 DNA follows: TGTGCCAGCAGTGGGGACAGGGGTTACGAAAAACTGTTTTTT. Protein product: CASSGDRGYEKLFF.

The CDR3: CASSPVGTGNRHEQYF. The CDR3 bases are TGCGCCAGCAGCCCCGTGGGGACAGGGAATCGTCACGAGCAGTACTTC. The genes are TRBV4-1 and TRBJ2-7; 9 bases are shared with TRBD1. The CDR3 totals 16 residues. CDR1 is MGHRA, CDR2 YSYEKL, per germline. V shed 4 bases and J 5 bases; nucleotides not matched to a gene: 12.

The V call is TRBV2, the J call TRBJ1-1, with 9 bases aligning to TRBD1. The V and J ends lost 7 bases and 6 bases, in that order; junction bases with no gene match: 6. Germline values: CDR1 SNHLY, CDR2 FYNNEI. CDR3 length equals 13 residues. CDR3 protein: CASTTGQGSEAFF. CDR3 DNA: TGTGCCAGCACCACGGGACAGGGCTCTGAAGCTTTCTTT. Using reference TRBV2 and TRBJ1-1 for the parts outside the CDR3, the full variable domain is EPEVTQTPSHQVTQMGQEVILRCVPISNHLYFYWYRQILGQKVEFLVSFYNNEISEKSEIFDDQFSVERPDGSNFTLKIRSTKLEDSAMYFCASTTGQGSEAFFGQGTRLTVV.